Below, 6 T cell receptor beta chains from the same sample are listed, as sequenced in a study of blood T cell repertoires in COVID-19. The protocol was immunoSEQ multiplex PCR, while the TCRdb copy is restricted to in-frame clones and leaves out a portion. Seen here are over 200,000 clones, around 89% observed once, and the top ten hold more than 12%. The sequencing input was PBMCs or T cells enriched from blood (not recorded which). The receptor source for this set is a young man who had been exposed to COVID-19.

The genes are TRBV2 and TRBJ1-6; the match to TRBD1 covers 7 bases. The trim removed 3 bases at V and 8 bases at J, leaving 1 base unmatched. This CDR3 has 13 residues. Germline V CDR1 and CDR2: SNHLY, FYNNEI. The CDR3 sequence: CASSDDRDSPLHF. The CDR3 DNA is TGTGCCAGCAGTGACGACAGGGATTCACCCCTCCACTTT. Supplemented by reference TRBV2 and TRBJ1-6, the full variable domain reads EPEVTQTPSHQVTQMGQEVILRCVPISNHLYFYWYRQILGQKVEFLVSFYNNEISEKSEIFDDQFSVERPDGSNFTLKIRSTKLEDSAMYFCASSDDRDSPLHFGNGTRLTVT.

The chain joins TRBV5-5 to TRBJ1-6; D unclear. This CDR3 is 17 amino acids long. V was cut by 0 bases and J by 0 bases, with 10 bases left in between. CDR1 and CDR2 from the germline V gene are SGHKS and YYEKEE (reference sequence). The CDR3 spells CASSLALGSSYNSPLHF. CDR3 sequence (DNA): TGTGCCAGCAGCTTGGCCCTTGGGAGCTCCTATAATTCACCCCTCCACTTT.

V gene TRBV14 combines with J gene TRBJ2-5; perhaps TRBD2 as D (6 bases). This CDR3 contains 16 residues. V was pared by 4 bases and J by 5 bases, with 20 bases between. Per the germline V gene, CDR1 is SGHDN and CDR2 is FVKESK. CDR3 in DNA: TGTGCCAGCAGCCCAGTTGCGGGGAACAGATTGGAGACCCAGTACTTC. This encodes CASSPVAGNRLETQYF.

The J gene is TRBJ2-1, the V gene TRBV10-3; 9 bases match TRBD2. With V trimmed by 0 bases and J by 14 bases, 8 bases remained unmatched. Germline CDR1 ENHRY, CDR2 SYGVKD. The CDR3 length is 14 residues. The CDR3 sequence is CAISESGAAGGKFF. CDR3 DNA sequence: TGTGCCATCAGTGAGTCGGGTGCAGCGGGGGGTAAGTTCTTC.

V is TRBV5-1 and J is TRBJ1-1; 10 nucleotides match TRBD1. This CDR3 comprises 14 residues. The V and J ends lost 0 bases and 6 bases, in that order; junction bases with no gene match: 2. Germline V CDR1 and CDR2: SGHRS, YFSETQ. CDR3 in DNA: TGCGCCAGCAGCTTGGCCGGACAGGGGGCTGAAGCTTTCTTT. Protein sequence: CASSLAGQGAEAFF. Full variable domain (missing parts from reference TRBV5-1 and TRBJ1-1): KAGVTQTPRYLIKTRGQQVTLSCSPISGHRSVSWYQQTPGQGLQFLFEYFSETQRNKGNFPGRFSGRQFSNSRSEMNVSTLELGDSALYLCASSLAGQGAEAFFGQGTRLTVV.

The chain joins TRBV6-5 to TRBJ1-5; TRBD1 matches at 7 bases. Per the germline V gene, CDR1 is MNHEY and CDR2 is SVGAGI. Trimming cost V 5 bases and J 5 bases; bases outside gene matches: 6. This CDR3 is built from 14 residues. DNA for the CDR3: TGTGCCAGCAGTCGACAGGGTACGGATCAGCCCCAGCATTTT. This sequence encodes CASSRQGTDQPQHF.